This TCR beta chain was obtained from a study of identical twins (dated by TCRdb to the mid-2010s). As for the study more broadly: TCR alpha and beta repertoires from monozygotic twins, unrelated adults of various ages and cord blood were deep-sequenced to test whether fetal clonotypes persist. To rule out contamination, the twin experiments were replicated at different times with different library preparation protocols. Paper-wide results and their limitations: Fewer insertions were carried by abundant cord blood beta clonotypes, a similar but weaker trend appeared in young adult naive repertoires, and no such trend appeared in memory repertoires. Out-of-frame TCR alpha sequences shared between twins showed an excess of low generation-probability sequences compared with coincidental sharing between unrelated individuals. Out-of-frame TCR alpha sharing in monozygotic twins was systematically underestimated by recombination models, whereas sharing between unrelated individuals was in agreement with the recombination models. In beta out-of-frame sequences, excess twin sharing was weaker, because having fewer shared sequences lowered the signal-to-noise ratio. Zero-insertion analyses could be partly confounded by invariant T cells such as MAIT and iNKT, though diverse VJ usage argued against such confounding for most clonotypes. Conclusions relied on cross-sectional statistical analysis, since the same donors could not be followed over many years.

CDR1 is given as SEHNR and CDR2 as FQNEAQ, both from the germline V gene (reference sequence). The CDR3 contains 13 residues, cysteine and phenylalanine counted. The DNA shown is the 39-base CDR3, in frame from base 1. V lost 3 bases and J lost 5 bases; the stretch between them is 10 bases long. This clonotype was seen many times. The target of this receptor is not known. Base-call qualities are not available, and no considerably larger clone is one nucleotide away. Every donor was a healthy Caucasian. The study also sequenced three unrelated non-twin adults: a male aged 18 to 30, a male aged 50 to 59 and a female aged 50 to 59. Using Miltenyi CD45RO+ enrichment and human naive T-cell isolation kits, memory (CD45RO+) and naive T cells were isolated from PBMC. Libraries were made using 5' RACE. The instrument was an Illumina HiSeq 2000. A universal primer binding site was added through template switching, and the final cDNA carried a unique molecular identifier so that TCR cDNA molecules could be counted accurately. Specific primers in the conserved constant-segment region were used to synthesize first-strand cDNA for TCR alpha and beta chains. To control for contamination, each cDNA library was double barcoded with a SMART-Mk sample barcode plus Illumina barcodes. Two successive PCR steps introduced TruSeq adapter sequences along with Illumina sample barcodes. Sequencing of the TCR alpha and beta cDNA libraries was done on the Illumina HiSeq platform using custom primers. Regarding the original processing steps: Raw reads were processed with MiGEC to extract unique molecular identifiers, and MiXCR was used to determine CDR3 positions. For each individual, recombination models were inferred using an EM algorithm with the repgenHMM and IGoR tools. The analysis of shared clonotypes was done with the tcR package in R, with sharing normalized by the product of cloneset sizes. Out-of-frame nonproductive sequences were analyzed to study raw recombination free of thymic and clonal selection effects. TCRdb passed the public sequencing reads through fastp at Q25 and MiXCR, retaining productive beta sequences. Each record represents a unique CDR3 protein, reported with the most common genes and DNA among its rows. The V and J calls were not made by the authors but by TCRdb's processing. Recorded for this sample are about 690,000 distinct CDR3 sequences; 5.5% to 6.5% of them occurred a single time. Together, the top ten hold roughly 1.6% of the sample.

The TCR comes from a man aged 18 to 30 in good health. The sequence is built from TRBV7-9 and TRBJ1-1; the D gene cannot be resolved reliably. The sample was naive T cells sorted from blood. The cell subset or site label corresponds to: cells isolated with a human naive T-cell isolation kit. The DNA is TGTGCCAGCAGCTTTAGCGTGGGGACTGAAGCTTTCTTT. It codes for CASSFSVGTEAFF. With the portions outside the CDR3 filled from the reference TRBV7-9 and TRBJ1-1 genes, the complete variable region becomes DTGVSQNPRHKITKRGQNVTFRCDPISEHNRLYWYRQTLGQGPEFLTYFQNEAQLEKSRLLSDRFSAERPKGSFSTLEIQRTEQGDSAMYLCASSFSVGTEAFFGQGTRLTVV.